This passage covers 20 T cell receptor beta chains from one sample sequenced in a study of T cells in localized non-small cell lung cancer. Generated by immunoSEQ multiplex PCR, the TCRdb table keeps only in-frame clones and is missing some. The sample lists approximately 60,000 clones, roughly 90% seen once, with around 1.8% in the top ten. The source material was peripheral blood, sampled before any cancer treatment. The source of these receptors is a woman aged 40-75 years with stage I lung adenocarcinoma.

This chain links TRBV7-9 with TRBJ1-2; possible D gene TRBD1, 5 bases. The CDR3 sequence is 14 residues long. Germline CDR1 is SEHNR and CDR2 is FQNEAQ (reference sequence). V gave up 5 bases and J gave up 7 bases, with 17 bases separating them. CDR3 sequence: CASSLSGASGGYTF. CDR3 bases: TGTGCCAGCAGCCTATCCGGGGCCTCGGGTGGCTACACCTTC.

The chain has TRBV11-2 and TRBJ1-2, with D possibly TRBD1 on 6 matching bases. Germline-derived CDR1 and CDR2 are SGHAT and FQNNGV. The V gene lost 5 bases and the J gene lost 6 bases, with 13 bases spanning the gap. CDR3 length equals 13 residues. CDR3 protein: CASSLTRGNGYTF. The CDR3 coding sequence is TGTGCCAGCAGCCTAACCAGGGGTAATGGCTACACCTTC.

The chain combines TRBV19 with TRBJ1-2; no clear D gene. Trimming cost V 5 bases and J 0 bases, with 10 bases left between them. CDR1 is LNHDA, CDR2 SQIVND, per germline (reference sequence). This CDR3 region has 14 residues. The CDR3 loop is CASSLPQANYGYTF. CDR3 coding DNA: TGTGCCAGTAGTCTTCCTCAAGCTAACTATGGCTACACCTTC. Supplemented by reference TRBV19 and TRBJ1-2, the full variable domain reads DGGITQSPKYLFRKEGQNVTLSCEQNLNHDAMYWYRQDPGQGLRLIYYSQIVNDFQKGDIAEGYSVSREKKESFPLTVTSAQKNPTAFYLCASSLPQANYGYTFGSGTRLTVV.

The chain is built from TRBV2 and TRBJ1-1, with D unresolved. Germline V lookup: CDR1 SNHLY, CDR2 FYNNEI. Trimming took off 4 bases at V and 1 base at J, with 7 bases between the two ends. The CDR3 has 13 amino acids. CDR3 nucleotide sequence: TGTGCCAGCAGTGTGAGGCCGAACACTGAAGCTTTCTTT. It yields the protein CASSVRPNTEAFF.

The rearrangement joins TRBV10-3 to TRBJ2-1; TRBD2 aligns across 8 bases. The germline V gene has CDR1 ENHRY and CDR2 SYGVKD. With 9 bases clipped from V and 3 bases from J, the junction kept 4 bases outside the gene matches. This CDR3 region has 13 residues. For the CDR3, the DNA is TGTGCCATTTCCAGCGGGGGCTACAATGAGCAGTTCTTC. Protein sequence: CAISSGGYNEQFF.

V usage is TRBV7-2 and J usage is TRBJ1-5; D is unclear. CDR1 and CDR2 from the germline V gene are SGHTA and FQGNSA. V gave up 1 base and J gave up 7 bases, with 11 bases separating them. The CDR3 length is 14 residues. This chain's CDR3 is CASSLGITGQPQHF. The CDR3 DNA sequence: TGTGCCAGCAGCTTAGGGATTACCGGACAGCCCCAGCATTTT.

This clone has only a few counts. The sample has other DNA sequences that encode this CDR3 too. The rearrangement joins TRBV19 to TRBJ1-5; the D gene is possibly TRBD1 (5 bases). This CDR3 spans 13 amino acids. V gave up 6 bases and J gave up 5 bases, with 11 bases separating them. CDR1 is LNHDA and CDR2 is SQIVND in the germline V gene (reference sequence). The DNA for the CDR3 is TGTGCCAGTAGCCTCCAGGGAGATCAGCCCCAGCATTTT. This codes for CASSLQGDQPQHF.

The rearrangement uses TRBV18 and TRBJ1-5; D may be TRBD1 (6 bases). Germline loops: CDR1 KGHSH, CDR2 LQKENI. There are 15 residues in the CDR3. The V and J ends lost 4 bases and 0 bases respectively, with 10 bases between them. In DNA, the CDR3 is TGTGCCAGCTCACTTCAGGGGTATAGCAATCAGCCCCAGCATTTT. Its translation: CASSLQGYSNQPQHF.

As DNA, the CDR3 is TGTGCCAGCAGCCCTGCCCCTAGCAATCAGCCCCAGCATTTT. Protein sequence: CASSPAPSNQPQHF. This sequence joins TRBV7-6 and TRBJ1-5; D remains unclear. Trimming pared 5 bases from V and 0 bases from J, leaving 8 bases between. Germline loops: CDR1 SGHVS, CDR2 FNYEAQ. This CDR3 is built from 14 residues.

The chain is built from TRBV5-1 and TRBJ2-5, with D possibly matching TRBD1 (6 bases). Trimming shortened V by 1 base and J by 5 bases, and 9 bases separated the two germline ends. From germline, CDR1 is SGHRS and CDR2 YFSETQ. The CDR3 spans 13 residues. The CDR3 coding sequence is TGCGCCAGCAGCTTGACAGGGACGGAGACCCAGTACTTC. Translation gives CASSLTGTETQYF.

V and J are TRBV7-2 and TRBJ2-5; 10 nucleotides agree with TRBD2. This CDR3 region has 16 residues. The germline V gene has CDR1 SGHTA and CDR2 FQGNSA. V lost 0 bases, J lost 8 bases, and 9 bases stayed unmatched. Written as DNA, the CDR3 is TGTGCCAGCAGCTTAGCCTGGACTAGCGGAGGGGGAACCCAGTACTTC. Its protein is CASSLAWTSGGGTQYF.

The chain carries TRBV6-5 and TRBJ1-1; no clear D gene. The CDR3 runs 14 residues. V was shortened by 2 bases and J by 3 bases, with 10 bases between the two germline ends. CDR1 is MNHEY and CDR2 is SVGAGI in the germline V gene. Here the CDR3 reads CASSYQHTDTEAFF. In DNA form, the CDR3 reads TGTGCCAGCAGTTACCAGCATACTGACACTGAAGCTTTCTTT.

The chain recombines TRBV5-1 with TRBJ2-7; D possibly uses TRBD1 or TRBD2 (5 bases each). Trimming removed 3 bases from V and 3 bases from J, with 19 bases in between. This CDR3 spans 16 amino acids. The V gene's germline CDR1 is SGHRS and CDR2 YFSETQ. CDR3 region: CASSYSGGAGNYEQYF. Here the CDR3 DNA reads TGCGCCAGCAGCTACAGTGGGGGAGCCGGAAACTACGAGCAGTACTTC.

This clone appeared a single time. The rearrangement joins TRBV14 to TRBJ1-1; no clear D. V shed 4 bases and J shed 4 bases, with 7 bases lying between them. In germline, CDR1 is SGHDN, CDR2 FVKESK. The CDR3 totals 12 residues. For the CDR3, the DNA is TGTGCCAGCAGCCTAGGGATCACTGAAGCTTTCTTT. Translating gives CASSLGITEAFF.

This chain's CDR3 is CARGGTDTQYF. CDR3 nucleotide sequence: TGTGCCCGGGGAGGCACAGATACGCAGTATTTT. The chain uses TRBV30 and TRBJ2-3; tentatively, D is TRBD2 (5 bases). Germline CDR1 GTSNPN, CDR2 SVGIG (reference sequence). The CDR3 runs to 11 residues. Trimming left V 8 bases short and J 1 base short, with 7 bases between.

The chain employs TRBV2 and TRBJ1-1, with a possible D match to TRBD1 (5 bases). Between the trimmed V and J ends, which lost 10 bases and 6 bases, there was a span of 18 bases. This CDR3 is built from 13 residues. Germline CDR1 is SNHLY and CDR2 is FYNNEI. CDR3 sequence reads: CATPPEGQAEAFF. CDR3 bases: TGTGCCACCCCCCCGGAGGGGCAGGCTGAAGCTTTCTTT.

The chain carries TRBV5-5 and TRBJ2-1; tentatively, D is TRBD1 (6 bases). CDR1 SGHKS and CDR2 YYEKEE come from the germline V gene (reference sequence). This CDR3 has 14 amino acids. V dropped 4 bases and J dropped 9 bases, with 17 bases sitting between them. DNA for the CDR3: TGTGCCAGCAGCCTACAGGGCGCCGACAGTGAGCAGTTCTTC. Residues: CASSLQGADSEQFF.

The chain combines TRBV7-3 with TRBJ2-7, with TRBD1 as a possible D gene (5 bases). This CDR3 contains 14 residues. CDR1 and CDR2 (germline): SGHTA, FQGTGA. V was shortened by 0 bases and J by 5 bases, with 11 bases between the two germline ends. CDR3 DNA sequence: TGTGCCAGCAGCTTAACGGGCAGGGATGACGAGCAGTACTTC. Amino acid sequence: CASSLTGRDDEQYF.

This clone appeared once. CDR3 in DNA: TGTGCCAGCAGCTTAGTTTTCGGGGGCAGGGGAATCGGCTACACCTTC. Residues: CASSLVFGGRGIGYTF. The chain uses TRBV7-2 and TRBJ1-2; D perhaps matches TRBD1 (6 bases). Between the trimmed V and J ends, which lost 1 base and 8 bases, there was a span of 20 bases. CDR1 and CDR2 (germline): SGHTA, FQGNSA. This CDR3 has 16 residues.

The J gene is TRBJ1-1, the V gene TRBV6-6, with a weak D call TRBD1 (5 bases). CDR1 MNHNY and CDR2 SVGAGI come from the germline V gene (reference sequence). V dropped 9 bases and J dropped 4 bases, with 12 bases sitting between them. This CDR3 spans 12 amino acids. CDR3 region: CASHQGPTEAFF. The CDR3 nucleotides are TGTGCCAGTCACCAGGGACCCACTGAAGCTTTCTTT.